One sample yielded the 9 T cell receptor beta chains listed below, sequenced in a study of control samples from healthy donors and cancer patients. Using immunoSEQ multiplex PCR, the repertoire was profiled, and TCRdb retains in-frame clones only, with some absent. In the table there are fewer than 100,000 clones, roughly 88% of which are singletons. Sequencing input: blood. The receptor source for this set is a woman between 45 and 65 years old in good health.

The rearrangement links TRBV20-1 to TRBJ2-3; D not resolved. The germline gives CDR1 DFQATT, CDR2 SNEGSKA (reference sequence). This CDR3 has 11 residues. V gave up 3 bases and J gave up 3 bases, with 4 bases separating them. CDR3 protein: CSASTTDTQYF. In DNA, the CDR3 is TGCAGTGCTAGTACAACAGATACGCAGTATTTT.

This rearrangement joins TRBV18 to TRBJ2-7, with 7 positions matching TRBD1. Germline trimming cut 6 bases from V and 1 base from J; bases unmatched to any gene: 9. In germline, CDR1 is KGHSH, CDR2 LQKENI. The CDR3 runs 15 residues. Here the CDR3 reads CASSFQQGFSYEQYF. CDR3 bases: TGTGCCAGCTCTTTTCAACAGGGGTTTTCCTACGAGCAGTACTTC. The complete variable domain, with remaining parts taken from reference TRBV18 and TRBJ2-7, reads NAGVMQNPRHLVRRRGQEARLRCSPMKGHSHVYWYRQLPEEGLKFMVYLQKENIIDESGMPKERFSAEFPKEGPSILRIQQVVRGDSAAYFCASSFQQGFSYEQYFGPGTRLTVT.

The CDR3 reads CASSLASGGPLHSPLHF. The DNA for the CDR3 is TGTGCCAGCAGTTTAGCTTCGGGGGGCCCTTTGCATTCACCCCTCCACTTT. V usage is TRBV27 and J usage is TRBJ1-6, with D possibly matching TRBD1 (6 bases). CDR3 length equals 17 residues. Germline-derived CDR1 and CDR2 are MNHEY and SMNVEV (reference sequence). V shed 2 bases and J shed 8 bases, with 19 bases lying between them.

The genes are TRBV6-5 and TRBJ1-6; D possibly corresponds to TRBD1 (5 bases). This CDR3 has 15 residues. The V end lost 5 bases, the J end lost 5 bases, and 13 bases lay between the germline ends. From germline, CDR1 is MNHEY and CDR2 SVGAGI. The CDR3 sequence: CASSRGGADNSPLHF. For the CDR3, the DNA is TGTGCCAGCAGTCGAGGAGGGGCGGATAATTCACCCCTCCACTTT.

The chain couples TRBV19 to TRBJ2-6; D is unclear. CDR1 is LNHDA and CDR2 is SQIVND in the germline V gene (reference sequence). The ends were cut back, 5 bases at V and 1 base at J, with 9 bases in the middle. There are 15 residues in the CDR3. CDR3 residues: CASSLRESGANVLTF. CDR3 coding DNA: TGTGCCAGTAGTTTAAGAGAATCTGGGGCCAACGTCCTGACTTTC.

This clone was recorded a few times. V is TRBV10-3 and J is TRBJ1-5; D gene ambiguous. V gave up 4 bases and J gave up 0 bases, with 10 bases separating them. This CDR3 comprises 15 residues. From germline, CDR1 is ENHRY and CDR2 SYGVKD. The CDR3 here is CAISAFGNSNQPQHF. CDR3 DNA: TGTGCCATCAGTGCTTTCGGGAATAGCAATCAGCCCCAGCATTTT.

This chain uses TRBV27 with TRBJ1-3; D is unclear. The germline V gene encodes CDR1 MNHEY and CDR2 SMNVEV (reference sequence). Between the trimmed V and J ends, which lost 6 bases and 3 bases, there was a span of 6 bases. The CDR3 runs 12 residues. For the CDR3, the DNA is TGTGCCAGCAGCGGGAGTGGAAACACCATATATTTT. Translated: CASSGSGNTIYF.

The gene calls are TRBV2 and TRBJ1-4, with D possibly matching TRBD1 (6 bases). Per germline, CDR1 SNHLY and CDR2 FYNNEI. There are 14 residues in the CDR3. Trimming took 6 bases from V and 3 from J, leaving 11 bases between them. CDR3 sequence (DNA): TGTGCCAGCAGGGTAGACAGGCCTAATGAAAAACTGTTTTTT. Translating it yields CASRVDRPNEKLFF.

The chain combines TRBV4-2 with TRBJ2-2; TRBD2 aligns across 8 bases. The trim removed 1 base at V and 3 bases at J, leaving 4 bases unmatched. CDR1 and CDR2 from the germline V gene are LGHNA and YNFKEQ. This CDR3 has 16 residues. In DNA form, the CDR3 reads TGTGCCAGCAGCCAAGCGGGGGGGGATCACACCGGGGAGCTGTTTTTT. Its protein is CASSQAGGDHTGELFF.